A selection of T cell receptor beta chains follows, all from one sample in a study of blood T cells in healthy people across ages. TCRdb reprocessed the 5' RACE reads via MiXCR and lists one record per CDR3 protein. Seen here are about 1.6 million distinct CDR3 sequences, approximately 32% observed once, and the top ten hold approximately 10%. The sample taken for sequencing was blood. The receptors here all came from a woman under 40 in good health. The CDR3 runs from the conserved cysteine through the conserved F or W. Fields, in order: J gene, clone size, V gene, D gene, CDR3 protein, CDR3 DNA. The D gene is left open where the match is weak. For some rows the clone size is stated as once, few or many, or as a class when expanded; others skip it.

j_gene: TRBJ2-4
abundance: NA
v_gene: TRBV6-2/TRBV6-3
d_gene: TRBD1
CDR3aa: CASSLTGGQYF
CDR3nt: TGTGCCAGCAGTTTAACAGGGGGGCAGTACTTC

j_gene: TRBJ1-1
abundance: NA
v_gene: TRBV7-9
d_gene: NA
CDR3aa: CASSRTSNTEAFF
CDR3nt: TGTGCCAGCAGCCGGACCTCGAACACTGAAGCTTTCTTT

j_gene: TRBJ1-2
abundance: NA
v_gene: TRBV20-1
d_gene: TRBD1
CDR3aa: CSAKGQGRTNYGYTF
CDR3nt: TGCAGTGCGAAGGGACAGGGGAGGACTAACTATGGCTACACCTTC

j_gene: TRBJ2-7
abundance: NA
v_gene: TRBV28
d_gene: TRBD2
CDR3aa: CASSLRLAGLSEQYF
CDR3nt: TGTGCCAGCAGTTTAAGACTAGCGGGCCTGTCTGAGCAGTACTTC

j_gene: TRBJ2-1
abundance: NA
v_gene: TRBV11-2
d_gene: NA
CDR3aa: CASSAAVESYNEQFF
CDR3nt: TGTGCCAGCAGCGCTGCGGTGGAATCCTACAATGAGCAGTTCTTC

j_gene: TRBJ1-1
abundance: NA
v_gene: TRBV27
d_gene: NA
CDR3aa: CASKSPTGIKAFF
CDR3nt: TGTGCCAGCAAATCACCGACAGGAATAAAAGCTTTCTTT

j_gene: TRBJ1-2
abundance: few
v_gene: TRBV10-3
d_gene: NA
CDR3aa: CAISESRAAYTF
CDR3nt: TGTGCCATCAGTGAGTCTAGGGCTGCCTACACCTTC

j_gene: TRBJ2-3
abundance: NA
v_gene: TRBV6-1
d_gene: NA
CDR3aa: CASSPNPRRTDTQYF
CDR3nt: TGTGCCAGCAGCCCCAATCCGCGGCGGACAGATACGCAGTATTTT

j_gene: TRBJ2-7
abundance: NA
v_gene: TRBV6-6
d_gene: NA
CDR3aa: CAGSYVGYEQYF
CDR3nt: TGTGCCGGCAGTTACGTAGGGTATGAGCAGTACTTC

j_gene: TRBJ2-1
abundance: NA
v_gene: TRBV6-2/TRBV6-3
d_gene: NA
CDR3aa: CASSYLGVSYNEQFF
CDR3nt: TGTGCCAGCAGTTACCTGGGAGTATCATACAATGAGCAGTTCTTC

j_gene: TRBJ2-5
abundance: NA
v_gene: TRBV5-4
d_gene: NA
CDR3aa: CASSLMLEVFSEAQYF
CDR3nt: TGTGCCAGCAGCTTGATGCTAGAGGTTTTTAGCGAGGCCCAGTACTTC

j_gene: TRBJ2-7
abundance: few
v_gene: TRBV7-6
d_gene: TRBD2
CDR3aa: CASSPSGTADQYF
CDR3nt: TGTGCCAGCAGCCCCAGCGGGACGGCGGATCAGTACTTC

j_gene: TRBJ2-5
abundance: NA
v_gene: TRBV7-2
d_gene: TRBD2
CDR3aa: CASSVPSGGAETQYF
CDR3nt: TGTGCCAGCAGCGTCCCTAGCGGGGGGGCGGAGACCCAGTACTTC

j_gene: TRBJ2-1
abundance: NA
v_gene: TRBV5-6
d_gene: NA
CDR3aa: CASSLLGVGSYNEQFF
CDR3nt: TGTGCCAGCAGCCTCCTAGGGGTAGGCTCCTACAATGAGCAGTTCTTC

j_gene: TRBJ1-5
abundance: few
v_gene: TRBV7-9
d_gene: TRBD1
CDR3aa: CASSQGQGARGQPQHF
CDR3nt: TGTGCCAGCAGCCAAGGACAGGGGGCGCGGGGTCAGCCCCAGCATTTT

j_gene: TRBJ2-2
abundance: NA
v_gene: TRBV7-3
d_gene: NA
CDR3aa: CASRDRPGVAGELFF
CDR3nt: TGTGCCAGCAGGGACCGTCCCGGGGTCGCCGGGGAGCTGTTTTTT

j_gene: TRBJ2-7
abundance: NA
v_gene: TRBV27
d_gene: NA
CDR3aa: CASSLLGTLSSYEQYF
CDR3nt: TGTGCCAGCAGTTTACTAGGTACCTTGAGCTCCTACGAGCAGTACTTC

j_gene: TRBJ2-4
abundance: few
v_gene: TRBV28
d_gene: NA
CDR3aa: CASQKGGPGNIQYF
CDR3nt: TGTGCCAGCCAAAAGGGGGGCCCCGGAAACATTCAGTACTTC

j_gene: TRBJ2-7
abundance: NA
v_gene: TRBV20-1
d_gene: TRBD1
CDR3aa: CSAKGQGSAYEQYF
CDR3nt: TGCAGTGCTAAGGGACAGGGGAGCGCCTACGAGCAGTACTTC

j_gene: TRBJ2-5
abundance: NA
v_gene: TRBV4-1
d_gene: NA
CDR3aa: CTSSQQVQETQYF
CDR3nt: TGCACCAGCAGCCAACAGGTCCAAGAGACCCAGTACTTC

j_gene: TRBJ2-7
abundance: few
v_gene: TRBV30
d_gene: TRBD1
CDR3aa: CAWSPPRTGLAYEQYF
CDR3nt: TGTGCCTGGAGTCCGCCACGGACAGGGCTGGCGTACGAGCAGTACTTC

j_gene: TRBJ1-4
abundance: NA
v_gene: TRBV6-5
d_gene: TRBD1
CDR3aa: CASSSQGARVNEKLFF
CDR3nt: TGTGCCAGCAGTTCCCAGGGGGCGCGGGTTAATGAAAAACTGTTTTTT

j_gene: TRBJ2-7
abundance: NA
v_gene: TRBV3-1
d_gene: TRBD1
CDR3aa: CASSQDRTGEYEQYF
CDR3nt: TGTGCCAGCAGCCAAGATCGAACAGGGGAATACGAGCAGTACTTC

j_gene: TRBJ1-4
abundance: NA
v_gene: TRBV5-1
d_gene: NA
CDR3aa: CASSPQGRNEKLFF
CDR3nt: TGCGCCAGCAGCCCCCAGGGGCGAAATGAAAAACTGTTTTTT

j_gene: TRBJ1-2
abundance: NA
v_gene: TRBV11-2
d_gene: NA
CDR3aa: CASSHPIGGGYTF
CDR3nt: TGTGCCAGCAGCCATCCAATAGGCGGTGGCTACACCTTC

j_gene: TRBJ2-7
abundance: few
v_gene: TRBV6-1
d_gene: NA
CDR3aa: CASSSLIGSSYEQYF
CDR3nt: TGTGCCAGCAGCAGCCTGATCGGATCTTCCTACGAGCAGTACTTC

j_gene: TRBJ2-1
abundance: NA
v_gene: TRBV27
d_gene: TRBD1
CDR3aa: CASSPDRVGDDEQFF
CDR3nt: TGTGCCAGCAGTCCAGACAGGGTCGGGGACGATGAGCAGTTCTTC

j_gene: TRBJ2-7
abundance: NA
v_gene: TRBV6-1
d_gene: NA
CDR3aa: CASRQTSTYEQYF
CDR3nt: TGTGCCAGCAGACAGACTTCGACCTACGAGCAGTACTTC